Detailed here is one T cell receptor (beta chain). This record belongs to a study of patients and donors after allogeneic stem cell transplantation. This CDR3 has 15 residues. V shed 4 bases, J shed 5 bases, and the junction held 6 bases outside the gene matches. TCRdb recomputed calls from the RT-PCR reads with MiXCR, one row per CDR3 protein. The data hold 390,000 or so distinct CDR3 sequences, with roughly 16% observed a single time. Material: blood, either unsorted or a sorted T cell fraction (not recorded which). This clonotype was sampled from a human donor who was either an allogeneic HSCT recipient or a stem cell or donor lymphocyte infusion donor (not recorded which). It is not recorded whose cells these are; they may come from a transplant donor. The chain joins TRBV12-3 or TRBV12-4 to TRBJ1-5; 9 bases fit TRBD1. DNA of the CDR3: TGTGCCAGCAGTTCCCGGACAGGGGATGATCAGCCCCAGCATTTT. It codes for CASSSRTGDDQPQHF.